This T cell receptor (beta chain) was sequenced during a study of shared clonotypes between healthy human individuals. Regarding the study as a whole: Naive CD4 clonotypes were shared across several donors at about 5.3%. Sampling covered blood only; tissue repertoires likely differ.

Trimming removed 0 bases from V and 7 bases from J, with 16 bases in between. CDR1 is MNHNY, CDR2 SVGAGI, per germline (reference sequence). The CDR3 is 16 residues long. Sequenced by immunoSEQ multiplex PCR; TCRdb stores in-frame clones only, minus some. The sample lists around 720,000 clones, about 80% occurring once. As to this clone: The target antigen is unknown.

Study donors comprised healthy, HIV-negative adults devoid of recent acute infection or vaccination. This receptor was identified in a woman aged 25 to 39 in good health. The chain carries TRBV6-6 and TRBJ2-1; possible D gene TRBD2, 6 bases. The sequencing sample was made of memory CD4+ T cells sorted from blood. Subset meaning: CD45RA-negative fraction. In DNA, the CDR3 is TGTGCCAGCAGTTACTCGTCGACGGGGGTAGGTAATGAGCAGTTCTTC. Its protein is CASSYSSTGVGNEQFF.